This T cell receptor beta chain is drawn from a study of T cells in Graves' hyperthyroidism and ophthalmopathy. Patients aged 18 to 65 with hyperthyroidism were newly diagnosed, with duration under 2 months. Diagnoses rested on clinical symptoms, serum thyroxine and TRAb, thyroid ultrasound and orbital computed tomography. General observations from the study: Most thyroid clonotypes that were expanded above 0.001 also turned up in blood.

A note on this clonotype: Its antigen is not known. A much larger clonotype is one base distant, so this may be a read error.

The CDR3 totals 18 residues. Germline loops: CDR1 SEHNR, CDR2 FQNEAQ (reference sequence). The CDR3 regions of TCR beta were amplified from RNA transcripts. RT-PCR in the first round (using the HTBI primer set) targeted the TCR CDR3. From the multiplex PCR reads, TCRdb called clonotypes with MiXCR, one entry per CDR3 protein. The table lists approximately 640,000 distinct CDR3 sequences, around 16% of them singletons. The sequence came from a man aged 50 to 59 with Graves' hyperthyroidism. Material: blood. The chain joins TRBV7-9 to TRBJ2-7, with 8 bases aligning to TRBD1. The CDR3, as DNA: TGTGCCAGCTGCTTTATCTTGACAGGGGTGAAGGGGAAGGGCGAGCAGTACTTC. Its translation: CASCFILTGVKGKGEQYF.